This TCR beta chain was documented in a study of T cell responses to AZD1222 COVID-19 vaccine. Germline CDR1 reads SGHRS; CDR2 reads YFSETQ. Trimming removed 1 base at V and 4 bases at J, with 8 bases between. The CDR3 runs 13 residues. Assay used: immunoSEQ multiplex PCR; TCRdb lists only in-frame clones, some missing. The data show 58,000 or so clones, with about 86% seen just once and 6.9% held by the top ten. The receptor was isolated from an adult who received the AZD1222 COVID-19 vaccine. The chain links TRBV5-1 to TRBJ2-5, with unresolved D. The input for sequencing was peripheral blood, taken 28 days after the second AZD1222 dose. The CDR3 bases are TGCGCCAGCAGCTTGCAGGAAGGAGAGACCCAGTACTTC. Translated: CASSLQEGETQYF. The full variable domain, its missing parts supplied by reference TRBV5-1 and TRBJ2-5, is KAGVTQTPRYLIKTRGQQVTLSCSPISGHRSVSWYQQTPGQGLQFLFEYFSETQRNKGNFPGRFSGRQFSNSRSEMNVSTLELGDSALYLCASSLQEGETQYFGPGTRLLVL.